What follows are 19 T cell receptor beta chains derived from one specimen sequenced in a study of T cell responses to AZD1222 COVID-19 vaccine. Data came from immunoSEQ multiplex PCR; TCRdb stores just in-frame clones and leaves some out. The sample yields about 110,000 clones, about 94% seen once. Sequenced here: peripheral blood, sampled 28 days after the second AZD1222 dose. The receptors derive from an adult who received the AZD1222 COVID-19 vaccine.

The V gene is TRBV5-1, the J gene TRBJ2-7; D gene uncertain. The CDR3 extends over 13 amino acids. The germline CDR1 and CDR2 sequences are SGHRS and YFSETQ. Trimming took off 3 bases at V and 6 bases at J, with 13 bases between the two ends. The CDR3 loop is CASSSDELGEQYF. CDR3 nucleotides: TGCGCCAGCAGCTCCGACGAGTTAGGCGAGCAGTACTTC. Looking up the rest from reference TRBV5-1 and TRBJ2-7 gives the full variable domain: KAGVTQTPRYLIKTRGQQVTLSCSPISGHRSVSWYQQTPGQGLQFLFEYFSETQRNKGNFPGRFSGRQFSNSRSEMNVSTLELGDSALYLCASSSDELGEQYFGPGTRLTVT.

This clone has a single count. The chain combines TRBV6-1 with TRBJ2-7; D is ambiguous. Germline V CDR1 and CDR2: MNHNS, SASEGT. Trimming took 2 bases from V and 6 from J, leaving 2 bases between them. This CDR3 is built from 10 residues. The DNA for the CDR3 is TGTGCCAGCAGTGAACGCGAGCAGTACTTC. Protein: CASSEREQYF.

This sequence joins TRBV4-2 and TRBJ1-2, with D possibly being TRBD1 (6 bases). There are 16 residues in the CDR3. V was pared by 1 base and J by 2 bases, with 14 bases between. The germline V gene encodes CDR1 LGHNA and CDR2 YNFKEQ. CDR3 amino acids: CASSQVTPGANYGYTF. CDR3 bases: TGTGCCAGCAGCCAAGTGACCCCAGGGGCAAACTATGGCTACACCTTC.

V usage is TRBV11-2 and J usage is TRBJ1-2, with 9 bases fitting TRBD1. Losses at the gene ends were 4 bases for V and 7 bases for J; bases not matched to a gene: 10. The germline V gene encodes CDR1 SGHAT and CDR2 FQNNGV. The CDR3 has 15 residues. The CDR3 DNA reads TGTGCCAGCAGCTCGCACAGGGGGCGATTGTTTGGCTACACCTTC. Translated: CASSSHRGRLFGYTF.

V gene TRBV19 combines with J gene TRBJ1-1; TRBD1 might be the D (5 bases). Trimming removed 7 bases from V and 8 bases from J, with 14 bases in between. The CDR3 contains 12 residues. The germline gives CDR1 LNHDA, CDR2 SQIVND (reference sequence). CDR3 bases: TGTGCCAGTACCCTGGGGGGGGTCGAAGCTTTCTTT. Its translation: CASTLGGVEAFF.

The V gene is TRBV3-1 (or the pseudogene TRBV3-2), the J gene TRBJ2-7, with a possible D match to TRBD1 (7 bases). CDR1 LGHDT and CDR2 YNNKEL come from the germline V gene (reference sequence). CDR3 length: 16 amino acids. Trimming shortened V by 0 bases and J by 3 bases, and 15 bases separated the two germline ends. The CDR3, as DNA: TGTGCCAGCAGCCAAGAGGAGGGGGCTCAATTCTACGAGCAGTACTTC. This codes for CASSQEEGAQFYEQYF.

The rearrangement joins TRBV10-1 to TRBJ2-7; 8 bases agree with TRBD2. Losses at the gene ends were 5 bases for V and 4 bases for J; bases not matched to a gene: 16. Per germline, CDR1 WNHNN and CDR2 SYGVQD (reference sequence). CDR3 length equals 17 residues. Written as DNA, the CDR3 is TGCGCCAGCAGTCCCGCCAACAGGCGGGGGGCCTCATACGAGCAGTACTTC. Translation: CASSPANRRGASYEQYF.

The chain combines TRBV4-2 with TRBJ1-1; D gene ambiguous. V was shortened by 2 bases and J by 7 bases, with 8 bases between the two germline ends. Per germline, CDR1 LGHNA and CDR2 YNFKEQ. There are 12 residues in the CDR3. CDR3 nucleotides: TGTGCCAGCAGCCAAAACAACCTTGAAGCTTTCTTT. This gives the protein CASSQNNLEAFF.

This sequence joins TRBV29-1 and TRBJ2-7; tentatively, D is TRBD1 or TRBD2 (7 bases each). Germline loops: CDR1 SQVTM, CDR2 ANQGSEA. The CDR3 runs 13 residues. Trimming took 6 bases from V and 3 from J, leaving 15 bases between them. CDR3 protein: CSVTSGTDYEQYF. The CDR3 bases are TGCAGCGTCACAAGCGGGACAGACTACGAGCAGTACTTC.

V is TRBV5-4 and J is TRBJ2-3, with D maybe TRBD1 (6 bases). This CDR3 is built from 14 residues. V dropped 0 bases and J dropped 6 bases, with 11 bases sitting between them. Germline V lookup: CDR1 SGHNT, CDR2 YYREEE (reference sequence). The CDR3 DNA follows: TGTGCCAGCAGCTTGGGGGGCCAGGGGGATACGCAGTATTTT. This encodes CASSLGGQGDTQYF.

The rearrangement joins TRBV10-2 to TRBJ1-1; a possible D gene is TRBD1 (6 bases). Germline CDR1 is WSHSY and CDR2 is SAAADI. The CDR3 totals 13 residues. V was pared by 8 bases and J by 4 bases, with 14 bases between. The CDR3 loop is CASGIDRLTEAFF. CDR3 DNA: TGCGCCAGCGGAATCGACAGGCTCACTGAAGCTTTCTTT.

The CDR3 sequence: CATSRDPGQGNIQYF. CDR3 nucleotide sequence: TGTGCCACCAGCAGAGATCCTGGGCAGGGAAACATTCAGTACTTC. The rearrangement uses TRBV15 and TRBJ2-4, with D maybe TRBD1 (5 bases). V was trimmed by 0 bases and J by 6 bases, leaving 12 bases between them. Germline V gives CDR1 LNHNV, CDR2 YYDKDF (reference sequence). CDR3 length: 15 amino acids.

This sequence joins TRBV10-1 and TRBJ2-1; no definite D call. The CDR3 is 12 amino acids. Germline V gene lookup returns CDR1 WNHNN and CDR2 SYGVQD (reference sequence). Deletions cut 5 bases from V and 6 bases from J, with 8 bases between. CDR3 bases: TGCGCCAGCAGTTCAATAGTCAATGAGCAGTTCTTC. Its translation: CASSSIVNEQFF.

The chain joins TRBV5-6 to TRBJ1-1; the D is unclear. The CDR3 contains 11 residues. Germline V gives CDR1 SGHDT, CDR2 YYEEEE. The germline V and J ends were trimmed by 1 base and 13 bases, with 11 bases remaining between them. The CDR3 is CASSLKGNDFF. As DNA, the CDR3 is TGTGCCAGCAGCTTGAAGGGAAATGATTTCTTT. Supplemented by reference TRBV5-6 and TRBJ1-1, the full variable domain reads DAGVTQSPTHLIKTRGQQVTLRCSPKSGHDTVSWYQQALGQGPQFIFQYYEEEERQRGNFPDRFSGHQFPNYSSELNVNALLLGDSALYLCASSLKGNDFFGQGTRLTVV.

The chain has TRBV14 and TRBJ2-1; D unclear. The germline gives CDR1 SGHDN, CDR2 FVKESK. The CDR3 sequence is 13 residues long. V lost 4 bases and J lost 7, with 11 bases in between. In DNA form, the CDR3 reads TGTGCCAGCAGCCGAAGGGCGAGAAATGAGCAGTTCTTC. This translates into CASSRRARNEQFF.

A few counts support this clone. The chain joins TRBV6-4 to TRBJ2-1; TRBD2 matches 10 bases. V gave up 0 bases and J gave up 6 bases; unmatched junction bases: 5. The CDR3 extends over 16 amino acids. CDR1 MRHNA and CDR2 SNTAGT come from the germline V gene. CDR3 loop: CASSDSTSGDSNEQFF. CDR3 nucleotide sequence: TGTGCCAGCAGTGACTCTACTAGCGGGGATTCCAATGAGCAGTTCTTC.

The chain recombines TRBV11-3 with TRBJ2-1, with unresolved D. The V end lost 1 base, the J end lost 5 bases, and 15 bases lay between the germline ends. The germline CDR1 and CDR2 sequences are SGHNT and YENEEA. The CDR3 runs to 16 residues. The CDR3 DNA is TGTGCCAGCAGCTTAGGGTTCGGTGGAGCGAACAATGAGCAGTTCTTC. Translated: CASSLGFGGANNEQFF.

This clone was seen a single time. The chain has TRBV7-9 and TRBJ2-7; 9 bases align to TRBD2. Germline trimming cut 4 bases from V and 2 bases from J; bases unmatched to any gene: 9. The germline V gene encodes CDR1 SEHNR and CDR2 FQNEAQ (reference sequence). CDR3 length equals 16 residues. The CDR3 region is CASSSWGASGAYEQYF. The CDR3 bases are TGTGCCAGCAGCTCTTGGGGGGCTAGCGGGGCCTACGAGCAGTACTTC.

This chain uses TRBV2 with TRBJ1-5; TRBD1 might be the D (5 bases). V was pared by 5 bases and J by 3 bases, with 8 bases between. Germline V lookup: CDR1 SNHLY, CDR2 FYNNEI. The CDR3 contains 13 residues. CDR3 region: CASSSGYNQPQHF. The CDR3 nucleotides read TGTGCCAGCAGTTCAGGGTACAATCAGCCCCAGCATTTT.